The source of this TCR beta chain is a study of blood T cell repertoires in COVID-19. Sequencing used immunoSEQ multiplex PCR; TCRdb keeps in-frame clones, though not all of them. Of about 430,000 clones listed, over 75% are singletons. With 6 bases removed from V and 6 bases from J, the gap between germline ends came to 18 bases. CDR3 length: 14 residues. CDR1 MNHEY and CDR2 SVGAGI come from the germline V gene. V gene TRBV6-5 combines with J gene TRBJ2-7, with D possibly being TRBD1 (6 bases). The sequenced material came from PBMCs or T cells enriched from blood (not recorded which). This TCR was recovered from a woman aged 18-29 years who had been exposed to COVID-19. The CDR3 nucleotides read TGTGCCAGCAGCCACTCAAACAGGGATACCGAGCAGTACTTC. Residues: CASSHSNRDTEQYF.